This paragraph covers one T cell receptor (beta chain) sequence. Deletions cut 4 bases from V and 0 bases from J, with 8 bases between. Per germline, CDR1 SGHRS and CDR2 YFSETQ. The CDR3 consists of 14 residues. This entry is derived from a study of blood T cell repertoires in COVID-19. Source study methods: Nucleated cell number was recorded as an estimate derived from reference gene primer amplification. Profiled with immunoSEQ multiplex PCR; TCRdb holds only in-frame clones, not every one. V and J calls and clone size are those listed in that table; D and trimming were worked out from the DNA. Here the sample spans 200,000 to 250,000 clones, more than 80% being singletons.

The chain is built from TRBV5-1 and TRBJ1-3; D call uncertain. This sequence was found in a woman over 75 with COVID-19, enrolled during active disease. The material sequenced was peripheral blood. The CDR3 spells CASSPVASGNTIYF. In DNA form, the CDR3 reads TGCGCCAGCAGCCCGGTTGCCTCTGGAAACACCATATATTTT. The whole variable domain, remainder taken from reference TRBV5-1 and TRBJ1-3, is KAGVTQTPRYLIKTRGQQVTLSCSPISGHRSVSWYQQTPGQGLQFLFEYFSETQRNKGNFPGRFSGRQFSNSRSEMNVSTLELGDSALYLCASSPVASGNTIYFGEGSWLTVV.